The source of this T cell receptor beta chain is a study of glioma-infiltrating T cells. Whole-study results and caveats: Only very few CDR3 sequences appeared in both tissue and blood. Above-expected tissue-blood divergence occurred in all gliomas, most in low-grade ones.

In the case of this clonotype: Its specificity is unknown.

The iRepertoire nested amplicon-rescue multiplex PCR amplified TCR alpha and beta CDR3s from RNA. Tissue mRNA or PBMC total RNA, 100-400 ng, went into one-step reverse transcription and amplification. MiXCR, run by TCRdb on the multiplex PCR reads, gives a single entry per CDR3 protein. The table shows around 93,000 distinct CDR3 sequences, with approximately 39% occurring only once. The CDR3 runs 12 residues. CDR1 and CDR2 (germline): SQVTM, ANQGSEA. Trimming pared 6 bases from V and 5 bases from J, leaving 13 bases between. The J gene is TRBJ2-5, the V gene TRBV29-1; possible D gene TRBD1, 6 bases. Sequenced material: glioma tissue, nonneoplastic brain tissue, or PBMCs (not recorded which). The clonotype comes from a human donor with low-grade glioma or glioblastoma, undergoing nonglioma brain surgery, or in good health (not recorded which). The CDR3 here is CSVQQGDETQYF. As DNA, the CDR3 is TGCAGCGTGCAACAGGGAGATGAGACCCAGTACTTC.